One sample yielded the 10 T cell receptor beta chains listed below, sequenced in a study of glioma-infiltrating T cells after dendritic cell vaccination. Profiled with immunoSEQ multiplex PCR; TCRdb holds only in-frame clones, not every one. The sample includes around 92,000 clones, around 80% seen only once; the top ten take approximately 5.5%. Time point indicated: after dendritic cell vaccination, including at tumor progression/relapse. The sample consisted of blood, taken after dendritic cell vaccination. These receptors all come from a human donor with glioblastoma.

This chain links TRBV4-1 with TRBJ2-2; 7 bases map to TRBD2. Unmatched junction bases numbered 12, after V lost 7 bases and J lost 7 bases. Germline CDR1 and CDR2: MGHRA and YSYEKL. CDR3 length equals 15 residues. CDR3 protein: CASTGAGDLSGELFF. The DNA for the CDR3 is TGCGCCAGCACGGGTGCGGGAGATTTGAGCGGGGAGCTGTTTTTT.

This clone was counted a few times. V usage is TRBV5-4 and J usage is TRBJ2-1; D is unresolved. This CDR3 spans 13 amino acids. V was trimmed by 0 bases and J by 11 bases, leaving 12 bases between them. Per germline, CDR1 SGHNT and CDR2 YYREEE (reference sequence). CDR3 sequence: CASSLAGQPKQFF. CDR3 coding DNA: TGTGCCAGCAGCTTGGCTGGGCAGCCAAAGCAGTTCTTC.

The chain recombines TRBV11-2 with TRBJ1-6; no definite D call. Trimming removed 4 bases at V and 8 bases at J, with 15 bases between. Germline assignment: CDR1 SGHAT and CDR2 FQNNGV. This CDR3 has 15 residues. The CDR3 loop is CASSSLRNGYSPLHF. Here the CDR3 DNA reads TGTGCCAGCAGCTCCCTGAGGAACGGTTATTCACCCCTCCACTTT. Full variable domain (outside the CDR3, taken from reference TRBV11-2 and TRBJ1-6): EAGVAQSPRYKIIEKRQSVAFWCNPISGHATLYWYQQILGQGPKLLIQFQNNGVVDDSQLPKDRFSAERLKGVDSTLKIQPAKLEDSAVYLCASSSLRNGYSPLHFGNGTRLTVT.

This chain connects TRBV6-5 to TRBJ1-2; 9 positions match TRBD1. This CDR3 is built from 15 residues. The junction had 7 bases not matched to a gene; V was cut back by 4 bases and J by 4 bases. Germline V gene lookup returns CDR1 MNHEY and CDR2 SVGAGI. The CDR3, as DNA: TGTGCCAGCAGTTGGTCGGACAGGGGTGGCTATGGCTACACCTTC. Its translation is CASSWSDRGGYGYTF.

The chain carries TRBV28 and TRBJ2-3; a possible D gene is TRBD2 (5 bases). Trimming removed 5 bases from V and 0 bases from J, with 15 bases in between. Germline V gene data show CDR1 as MDHEN and CDR2 as SYDVKM. The CDR3 has 16 residues. The CDR3 DNA follows: TGTGCCAGCAGTCCGTCGGCGGGCCGGAGCACAGATACGCAGTATTTT. Its protein is CASSPSAGRSTDTQYF.

The J gene is TRBJ2-7, the V gene TRBV5-4; perhaps TRBD1 as D (6 bases). Trimming removed 3 bases from V and 3 bases from J, with 10 bases in between. The CDR3 sequence is 13 residues long. Germline CDR1 and CDR2: SGHNT and YYREEE (reference sequence). CDR3 nucleotide sequence: TGTGCCAGCAGCTCGCAGGGGCTCTACGAGCAGTACTTC. Its protein product is CASSSQGLYEQYF.

The V call is TRBV7-9, the J call TRBJ1-1; D is unresolved. Trimming took 3 bases from V and 1 from J, leaving 6 bases between them. The CDR3 consists of 13 residues. From germline, CDR1 is SEHNR and CDR2 FQNEAQ (reference sequence). This chain's CDR3 is CASSFHGNTEAFF. In nucleotides, the CDR3 is TGTGCCAGCAGCTTCCACGGGAACACTGAAGCTTTCTTT.

This chain uses TRBV27 with TRBJ2-3; TRBD1 agrees at 8 bases. The CDR3 sequence is 15 residues long. With 0 bases clipped from V and 7 bases from J, the junction kept 6 bases outside the gene matches. The germline CDR1 and CDR2 sequences are MNHEY and SMNVEV (reference sequence). CDR3 region: CASSLSGTGVNTQYF. The CDR3 nucleotides are TGTGCCAGCAGTTTATCCGGGACAGGCGTTAATACGCAGTATTTT.

CDR3 amino acids: CASSSDSLNEKLFF. For the CDR3, the DNA is TGCGCCAGCAGCTCCGACAGCCTTAATGAAAAACTGTTTTTT. V usage is TRBV5-1 and J usage is TRBJ1-4, with a possible D match to TRBD1 (5 bases). Trimming pared 3 bases from V and 4 bases from J, leaving 10 bases between. The CDR3 spans 14 residues. Looked up from germline, CDR1 is SGHRS and CDR2 is YFSETQ. Variable domain in full (rest from reference TRBV5-1 and TRBJ1-4): KAGVTQTPRYLIKTRGQQVTLSCSPISGHRSVSWYQQTPGQGLQFLFEYFSETQRNKGNFPGRFSGRQFSNSRSEMNVSTLELGDSALYLCASSSDSLNEKLFFGSGTQLSVL.

The chain has TRBV6-5 and TRBJ2-7, with 8 bases that match TRBD2. The length of the CDR3 is 15 residues. J was trimmed by 1 base and V by 2 bases; bases with no gene match: 4. Per germline, CDR1 MNHEY and CDR2 SVGAGI. The CDR3 DNA reads TGTGCCAGCAGTTACGGGCCGGGAGGGTCCTACGAGCAGTACTTC. Translating gives CASSYGPGGSYEQYF.